Included here is one T cell receptor beta chain sequence, with context. Clones were sequenced by immunoSEQ multiplex PCR, and TCRdb holds only the in-frame ones, with some missing. The sample comprises approximately 100,000 clones, approximately 82% of which are singletons, and 8% to 13% rests with the top ten. This CDR3 comprises 15 residues. Per germline, CDR1 KGHSH and CDR2 LQKENI. V lost 0 bases to trimming and J lost 3 bases, with 9 bases between them. The data were obtained in a study of blood T cell repertoires in COVID-19. This sequence originates from a man in his 70s with acute or convalescent COVID-19. Sequencing used peripheral blood. The genes are TRBV18 and TRBJ1-5, with D unresolved. CDR3 protein: CASSPPGATNQPQHF. Here the CDR3 DNA reads TGTGCCAGCTCACCACCAGGAGCTACCAATCAGCCCCAGCATTTT.